A selection of T cell receptor beta chains follows, all from one sample in a study of T cell changes during pregnancy in multiple sclerosis. Profiled with immunoSEQ multiplex PCR; TCRdb holds only in-frame clones, not every one. This repertoire shows about 41,000 clones, roughly nine tenths found once; its top ten account for under 0.7%. This material consisted of CD4+ T cells from peripheral blood mononuclear cells, taken in the first trimester of pregnancy. These receptors all stem from a female donor with multiple sclerosis, enrolled in a pregnancy study. Both conserved end residues are part of each CDR3. A D gene is named only where the DNA matches it firmly. Not all rows give a size; the values are once, few, many and, for expanded clones, a class.

few	TRBV6-4	TRBJ2-3	-	TGTGCCAGCAGTGTAGTGGGCGGAGGACGGGGAGATACGCAGTATTTT	CASSVVGGGRGDTQYF
-	TRBV27	TRBJ2-1	-	TGTGCCAGCAGTGTCCTAGCCTCTCACAATGAGCAGTTCTTC	CASSVLASHNEQFF
-	TRBV5-1	TRBJ2-3	TRBD1	TGCGCCAGCAGCCCCGGACAGGGAACAGATACGCAGTATTTT	CASSPGQGTDTQYF
-	TRBV6-6	TRBJ2-1	-	TGTGCCAGCAGTTCGGTTAACAATGAGCAGTTCTTC	CASSSVNNEQFF
-	TRBV4-3	TRBJ2-2	TRBD1	TGCGCCAGCAGCCAGGATCCTCCAGGGGGCCTCACCGGGGAGCTGTTTTTT	CASSQDPPGGLTGELFF
-	TRBV7-9	TRBJ2-5	TRBD2	TGTGCCAGCAGCGGCGACGGACTAGCGGGAGAAGAGACCCAGTACTTC	CASSGDGLAGEETQYF
once	TRBV5-4	TRBJ1-4	-	TGTGCCAGCAGCTTGGGCGTTAGGGCAGGGGTAGATGAAAAACTGTTTTTT	CASSLGVRAGVDEKLFF
few	TRBV21-1	TRBJ2-7	-	TGTGCCAGCAGCTTCAGGGGCGATTTTCCCTACGAGCAGTACTTC	CASSFRGDFPYEQYF
-	TRBV19	TRBJ1-4	-	TGTGCCAGTAGTACCAGGCGTTTCGGTGAAAAACTGTTTTTT	CASSTRRFGEKLFF
-	TRBV4-2	TRBJ2-3	-	TGTGCCAGCAGCCAAGGTGGCGGGTTTGAGGCAGATACGCAGTATTTT	CASSQGGGFEADTQYF
once	TRBV28	TRBJ2-2	-	TGTGCCAGCAGTCGGGGGTCTGGCGGGGAGCTGTTTTTT	CASSRGSGGELFF
-	TRBV7-3	TRBJ2-1	-	TGTGCCAGCAGCCCTCACGGGAGTGGGTCCTACAATGAGCAGTTCTTC	CASSPHGSGSYNEQFF
once	TRBV9	TRBJ2-1	TRBD2	TGTGCCAGCAGCCCCCGACTAGCCGCCACCTACAATGAGCAGTTCTTC	CASSPRLAATYNEQFF
-	TRBV5-1	TRBJ1-1	-	TGCGCCAGCAGCCCGCGGGAAGGGGTCGGCACTGAAGCTTTCTTT	CASSPREGVGTEAFF
-	TRBV28	TRBJ1-4	-	TGTGCCAGCAGAGCGGGGTCAACTAATGAAAAACTGTTTTTT	CASRAGSTNEKLFF
-	TRBV21-1	TRBJ2-4	-	TGTGCCAGCAGCAGCTTGACGGGCAAAAACATTCAGTACTTC	CASSSLTGKNIQYF
-	TRBV19	TRBJ1-1	TRBD1	TGTGCCAGTAGGGACGTTTTACAGGGGGCGAAGGCTTTCTTT	CASRDVLQGAKAFF
-	TRBV5-1	TRBJ2-3	-	TGCGCCAGCAGCTTGGCTCGACACACAGATACGCAGTATTTT	CASSLARHTDTQYF
-	TRBV19	TRBJ2-1	-	TGTGCCAGTAGTTGGGGAGTAGCGGAAAACTACAATGAGCAGTTCTTC	CASSWGVAENYNEQFF
-	TRBV20-1	TRBJ2-7	-	TGCAGTGCTAGAGGAGGCGTCGAGCAGTACTTC	CSARGGVEQYF
once	TRBV6-6	TRBJ1-5	-	TGTGCCAGCAGTTACCCGGGGGGCGGTCAGCCCCAGCATTTT	CASSYPGGGQPQHF
-	TRBV7-9	TRBJ2-7	-	TGTGCCAGCAGCTTCTCGTACGAGCAGTACTTC	CASSFSYEQYF
-	TRBV27	TRBJ1-1	-	TGTGCCAGCAGTCCGCAGGGACAGAACACTGAAGCTTTCTTT	CASSPQGQNTEAFF
-	TRBV11-3	TRBJ2-5	-	TGTGCCAGCAGCTTAGATGGCGGAGTCTCGGAGACCCAGTACTTC	CASSLDGGVSETQYF
-	TRBV7-9	TRBJ1-2	TRBD1	TGTGCCAGCAGCCCGGACAGGGGCCAAAGAGTCTACACCTTC	CASSPDRGQRVYTF
-	TRBV29-1	TRBJ2-5	-	TGCAGCGTTGGACATAACCAAGAGACCCAGTACTTC	CSVGHNQETQYF
-	TRBV4-3	TRBJ2-3	-	TGCGCCAGCAGCCAACAAGGGGGTAGGGTAGATACGCAGTATTTT	CASSQQGGRVDTQYF
-	TRBV19	TRBJ1-5	-	TGTGCCTCACGGGGAGGGGCCAATCAGCCCCAGCATTTT	CASRGGANQPQHF
-	TRBV7-9	TRBJ1-1	TRBD1	TGTGCCAGCAGCTTAGCCCCGGACAGGGGGAACACTGAAGCTTTCTTT	CASSLAPDRGNTEAFF
-	TRBV10-3	TRBJ2-1	TRBD2	TGTGCCATCAGTGGGGGACTAGCGGTGGATGAGCAGTTCTTC	CAISGGLAVDEQFF
-	TRBV6-4	TRBJ2-5	TRBD1	TGTGCCAGCAGTGATCGGGACAGGGGATCCCAGTACTTC	CASSDRDRGSQYF
-	TRBV9	TRBJ1-4	-	TGTGCCAGCGGAGACCGAGTAGAACAGGGAGTTGCAACTAATGAAAAACTGTTTTTT	CASGDRVEQGVATNEKLFF
-	TRBV15	TRBJ1-5	-	TGTGCCACCAGCAGCCGGGACAACAATCAGCCCCAGCATTTT	CATSSRDNNQPQHF
once	TRBV7-3	TRBJ2-6	TRBD1	TGTGCCAGCAGCGCACAGGGGGCCACCCCTTTCTCTGGGGCCAACGTCCTGACTTTC	CASSAQGATPFSGANVLTF
-	TRBV18	TRBJ1-2	-	TGTGCCAGCTCATCAGGGCCCTCTAACTATGGCTACACCTTC	CASSSGPSNYGYTF
-	TRBV11-2	TRBJ2-7	-	TGTGCCAGCAGCTTAGAGGGGAGGTCGGTCTACGAGCAGTACTTC	CASSLEGRSVYEQYF
-	TRBV28	TRBJ2-2	-	TGTGCCAGCAGTTTTGGACAGTTACACACCGGGGAGCTGTTTTTT	CASSFGQLHTGELFF
-	TRBV27	TRBJ2-7	-	TGTGCCAGCAGTTTTGCCAGGGTTACCGAGCAGTACTTC	CASSFARVTEQYF
-	TRBV18	TRBJ2-1	TRBD1	TGTGCCAGCTCAAGACGGGGGACAGGGGTAGAGAATGAGCAGTTCTTC	CASSRRGTGVENEQFF
-	TRBV30	TRBJ2-7	-	TGTGCCTGGGCAGGACTTCTTTACGAGCAGTACTTC	CAWAGLLYEQYF